This TCR beta chain was profiled in a study of tumor and adjacent non-tumor tissue in lung cancer. Study background: The patients, around 9 men and 5 women, were roughly 31 to 85 with stage I to III disease.

This CDR3 is 15 amino acids long. CDR1 and CDR2 (germline): MDHEN, SYDVKM. The template was RNA from unsorted bulk tissue. A word on this clonotype: The target antigen is unknown. A read error may explain this, as a much larger clone is one base away.

A modified ARM-PCR protocol with three rounds of nested PCR amplified TCRbeta. From the multiplex PCR reads, TCRdb called clonotypes with MiXCR, one entry per CDR3 protein. Found here are approximately 75,000 distinct CDR3 sequences, under 80% of them singletons; the top ten hold approximately 12%. The study's findings and limits: Patients with more diverse tumor TCRs had worse survival.

This chain links TRBV28 with TRBJ2-1, with a possible D match to TRBD2 (5 bases). Specimen: lung tumor tissue. This sequence was found in a woman in her forties or fifties with non-small cell lung cancer. The CDR3 region is CASSISGKSYYEQFF. DNA of the CDR3: TGTGCCAGCAGCATCAGCGGCAAATCCTACTATGAGCAGTTCTTC.